This TCR beta chain was captured in a study of blood T cell repertoires in COVID-19. As for the study in general: Some COVID-19 samples were acute and others convalescent; all came from the United States, Italy and Spain. PBMCs, B-cell-depleted T cells, or T cells provided the cDNA or gDNA that made up the material.

Germline V gene lookup returns CDR1 SGHRS and CDR2 YFSETQ. V lost 0 bases, J lost 8 bases, and 12 bases stayed unmatched. The CDR3 spans 18 residues. Original methodology: Estimation of nucleated cell counts was performed using reference gene primer amplification. Measured with immunoSEQ multiplex PCR; TCRdb has only the in-frame clones, and not every one. V and J calls and clone size come straight from that table; D and trimming were deduced from the DNA. There are approximately 120,000 clones in the sample; roughly 69% occur only once, and 2% to 2.5% lies in the top ten. Source material: peripheral blood. The clonotype was recovered from a woman between 65 and 79 years old with acute or convalescent COVID-19. The chain recombines TRBV5-1 with TRBJ2-1; 12 nucleotides align to TRBD1. This CDR3 is CASSLGPGQGARGDEQFF. The CDR3 DNA reads as TGCGCCAGCAGCTTGGGGCCGGGACAGGGGGCCCGGGGGGATGAGCAGTTCTTC.